A single sample gave rise to the 14 T cell receptor beta chains below, sequenced in a study of blood T cell repertoires in COVID-19. Some clones are missing from TCRdb's copy, which holds only in-frame ones; the method was immunoSEQ multiplex PCR. This table has fewer than 110,000 clones, 75% to 90% appearing once. Sequencing was done on a sample of peripheral blood. The receptors originated from a human donor in a cohort sampled during active or convalescent COVID-19.

The genes are TRBV2 and TRBJ2-5; 9 nucleotides line up with TRBD1. V was clipped by 4 bases and J by 6 bases; unmatched bases: 3. The CDR3 is 13 residues long. Germline V gene lookup returns CDR1 SNHLY and CDR2 FYNNEI. CDR3 sequence: CASSGDRAKTQYF. Here the CDR3 DNA reads TGTGCCAGCAGTGGGGACAGGGCGAAGACCCAGTACTTC. The whole variable domain, remainder taken from reference TRBV2 and TRBJ2-5, is EPEVTQTPSHQVTQMGQEVILRCVPISNHLYFYWYRQILGQKVEFLVSFYNNEISEKSEIFDDQFSVERPDGSNFTLKIRSTKLEDSAMYFCASSGDRAKTQYFGPGTRLLVL.

The V call is TRBV7-2, the J call TRBJ1-5; no firm D call. This CDR3 has 13 amino acids. Germline V gene data show CDR1 as SGHTA and CDR2 as FQGNSA. Trimming shortened V by 2 bases and J by 4 bases, and 6 bases separated the two germline ends. The CDR3 coding sequence is TGTGCCAGCAGCTTATCGGTTAATCAGCCCCAGCATTTT. As protein: CASSLSVNQPQHF.

The chain carries TRBV7-2 and TRBJ2-5; 13 nucleotides agree with TRBD2. The V gene end was trimmed by 4 bases and the J gene end by 5 bases; junction bases not matched to a gene: 7. The CDR3 consists of 16 residues. Germline V gene lookup returns CDR1 SGHTA and CDR2 FQGNSA. The CDR3 DNA reads as TGTGCCAGCAGCTCCGGACTAGCGGGGGAACTGGAGACCCAGTACTTC. Protein: CASSSGLAGELETQYF.

The J gene is TRBJ2-3, the V gene TRBV9; 9 nucleotides align to TRBD2. The V gene's germline CDR1 is SGDLS and CDR2 YYNGEE. The length of the CDR3 is 16 residues. Trimming at V came to 3 bases and at J to 0 bases, leaving 5 bases not matched to a gene. For the CDR3, the DNA is TGTGCCAGCAGCGGCGGGGGGGACCTTAGCACAGATACGCAGTATTTT. Its protein product is CASSGGGDLSTDTQYF.

This sequence joins TRBV28 and TRBJ2-7, with TRBD1 matching over 10 bases. Germline CDR1 MDHEN, CDR2 SYDVKM. The trim removed 6 bases at V and 3 bases at J, leaving 8 bases unmatched. The CDR3 extends over 15 amino acids. CDR3 region: CASRGLGTGVYEQYF. CDR3 DNA sequence: TGTGCCAGCAGGGGGTTGGGGACAGGGGTCTACGAGCAGTACTTC.

The rearrangement links TRBV7-9 to TRBJ2-2; a possible D gene is TRBD2 (5 bases). The germline V gene has CDR1 SEHNR and CDR2 FQNEAQ (reference sequence). With 7 bases removed from V and 6 bases from J, the gap between germline ends came to 18 bases. The CDR3 covers 15 residues. The CDR3 nucleotides are TGTGCCAGCACCCCCGGGAAGTGGGTAGCCGGGGAGCTGTTTTTT. Encoded protein: CASTPGKWVAGELFF.

This sequence joins TRBV4-1 and TRBJ2-3; 7 nucleotides match TRBD2. Germline V gene lookup returns CDR1 MGHRA and CDR2 YSYEKL. This CDR3 spans 17 amino acids. V lost 4 bases, J lost 2 bases, and 12 bases stayed unmatched. This CDR3 reads CASSPPPAGEYTDTQYF. CDR3 sequence (DNA): TGCGCCAGCAGCCCGCCACCGGCGGGGGAGTACACAGATACGCAGTATTTT.

This clone was recorded a few times. The chain is built from TRBV5-6 and TRBJ1-4; D is unresolved. Trimming left V 0 bases short and J 11 bases short, with 11 bases between. The CDR3 spans 13 residues. The V gene's germline CDR1 is SGHDT and CDR2 YYEEEE. The chain's CDR3 is CASSLARGGKLFF. The CDR3, as DNA: TGTGCCAGCAGCTTGGCGCGGGGAGGGAAACTGTTTTTT. Looking up the rest from reference TRBV5-6 and TRBJ1-4 gives the full variable domain: DAGVTQSPTHLIKTRGQQVTLRCSPKSGHDTVSWYQQALGQGPQFIFQYYEEEERQRGNFPDRFSGHQFPNYSSELNVNALLLGDSALYLCASSLARGGKLFFGSGTQLSVL.

The chain carries TRBV12-5 and TRBJ1-5; 9 bases are shared with TRBD1. Germline values: CDR1 LGHNT, CDR2 FRNRAP. This CDR3 region has 14 residues. After removal of 6 bases from V and 5 bases from J, the junction contained 5 bases not matched to a gene. The CDR3 spells CASGRRDRDQPQHF. The CDR3 DNA reads as TGTGCTAGTGGACGGCGGGACAGGGATCAGCCCCAGCATTTT.

The rearrangement joins TRBV20-1 to TRBJ2-2; TRBD1 is a possible D gene (6 bases). The V gene's germline CDR1 is DFQATT and CDR2 SNEGSKA (reference sequence). The V and J ends lost 5 bases and 8 bases respectively, with 9 bases between them. The CDR3 sequence is 11 residues long. CDR3 sequence reads: CSAYREGELFF. CDR3 bases: TGCAGTGCTTACAGGGAGGGGGAGCTGTTTTTT.

V and J are TRBV13 and TRBJ2-5, with D possibly being TRBD2 (7 bases). Germline V gene data show CDR1 as PRHDT and CDR2 as FYEKMQ (reference sequence). The CDR3 loop spans 16 amino acids. The V gene lost 5 bases and the J gene lost 5 bases, with 21 bases spanning the gap. As DNA, the CDR3 is TGTGCCAGCAGCCCCCAAGGGGGGGGCCTCGGGGAGACCCAGTACTTC. Its protein is CASSPQGGGLGETQYF.

This chain uses TRBV9 with TRBJ1-2; D possibly corresponds to TRBD1 (6 bases). There are 14 residues in the CDR3. The V and J ends lost 4 bases and 4 bases respectively, with 14 bases between them. Germline loops: CDR1 SGDLS, CDR2 YYNGEE. CDR3 nucleotides: TGTGCCAGCAGCCCAACAGGGTTGGGCTATGGCTACACCTTC. It is translated as CASSPTGLGYGYTF.

The gene calls are TRBV7-3 and TRBJ2-3; 8 nucleotides align to TRBD2. Per germline, CDR1 SGHTA and CDR2 FQGTGA. Unmatched junction bases numbered 4, after V lost 11 bases and J lost 0 bases. This CDR3 comprises 13 residues. The CDR3 DNA sequence: TGTGCCCATAGCGGGGCGAGCACAGATACGCAGTATTTT. Residues: CAHSGASTDTQYF.

This rearrangement joins TRBV3-1 (or the pseudogene TRBV3-2) to TRBJ2-7; the match to TRBD1 covers 10 bases. Per the germline V gene, CDR1 is LGHDT and CDR2 is YNNKEL (reference sequence). J lost 1 base, V lost 1 base, and 1 base had no gene match. This CDR3 is built from 15 residues. The CDR3 DNA follows: TGTGCCAGCAGCCAAGGGACAGGGGGTTCCTACGAGCAGTACTTC. Translation gives CASSQGTGGSYEQYF.